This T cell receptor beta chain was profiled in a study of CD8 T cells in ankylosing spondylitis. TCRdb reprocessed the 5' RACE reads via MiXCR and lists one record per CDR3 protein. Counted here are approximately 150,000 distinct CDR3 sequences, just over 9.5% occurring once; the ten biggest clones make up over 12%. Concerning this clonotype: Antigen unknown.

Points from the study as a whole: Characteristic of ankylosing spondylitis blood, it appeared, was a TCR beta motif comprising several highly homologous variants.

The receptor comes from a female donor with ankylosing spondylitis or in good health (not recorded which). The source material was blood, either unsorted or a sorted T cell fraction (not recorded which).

The CDR3 coding sequence is TGCGCCAGCAGCCAAGGACTCGGGACAGCCTACGAGCAGTACTTC. Translation: CASSQGLGTAYEQYF. The rearrangement uses TRBV4-3 and TRBJ2-7; 7 bases align to TRBD1. Per germline, CDR1 LGHNA and CDR2 YSLEER. After removal of 1 base from V and 2 bases from J, the junction contained 5 bases not matched to a gene. The CDR3 length is 15 residues.